The 8 T cell receptor beta chains below were found in one sample sequenced in a study of graft-versus-host responses after intestinal transplantation. Clones were sequenced by immunoSEQ multiplex PCR, and TCRdb holds only the in-frame ones, with some missing. Of 130,000 to 150,000 clones in the sample, around nine tenths were seen once. Their antigens are not known. The sequenced sample was unstimulated CD4+ T cells sorted from spleen or lymph node cells, obtained before intestinal transplant. The origin of the receptors is a human donor who received an intestinal transplant.

The V gene is TRBV18, the J gene TRBJ2-3; D gene unclear. Trimming removed 0 bases from V and 10 bases from J, with 14 bases in between. CDR1 is KGHSH and CDR2 is LQKENI in the germline V gene. The length of the CDR3 is 14 residues. The CDR3 reads CASSPPIEVWAQYF. The CDR3 DNA reads TGTGCCAGCTCACCACCGATCGAGGTTTGGGCGCAGTATTTT.

There are a few counts of this clone. The chain employs TRBV7-2 and TRBJ2-2, with 12 positions matching TRBD2. CDR1 is SGHTA, CDR2 FQGNSA, per germline. With 2 bases clipped from V and 1 base from J, the junction kept 5 bases outside the gene matches. CDR3 length: 18 amino acids. The CDR3 protein is CASSLRLAGEGNTGELFF. CDR3 bases: TGTGCCAGCAGCTTAAGACTAGCGGGAGAGGGGAACACCGGGGAGCTGTTTTTT.

The rearrangement joins TRBV10-3 to TRBJ1-2; D is possibly TRBD1 (6 bases). Trimming took 6 bases from V and 4 from J, leaving 15 bases between them. This CDR3 comprises 14 residues. Germline V lookup: CDR1 ENHRY, CDR2 SYGVKD. The CDR3 DNA sequence: TGTGCCATCAGAACCTTACAGGGTTCCTATGGCTACACCTTC. Its protein is CAIRTLQGSYGYTF.

The V call is TRBV27, the J call TRBJ2-5; D may be TRBD1 (6 bases). The DNA end is more similar to TRBJ2-7, so the J call may be wrong. CDR1 and CDR2 (germline): MNHEY, SMNVEV (reference sequence). The CDR3 is made up of 17 amino acids. For the CDR3, the DNA is TGTGCCAGCAGTCCATCCGGAGACAGGTTTTTCTCCTACGAGCAGTACTTC. As protein: CASSPSGDRFFSYEQYF.

The rearrangement joins TRBV4-3 to TRBJ2-7, with 11 bases lining up with TRBD2. Germline V gives CDR1 LGHNA, CDR2 YSLEER. With V trimmed by 0 bases and J by 5 bases, 6 bases remained unmatched. The CDR3 runs 16 residues. CDR3 DNA sequence: TGCGCCAGCAGCCAAGATCTACTAGCGGGAGCCCACGAGCAGTACTTC. Its translation: CASSQDLLAGAHEQYF.

The chain couples TRBV7-9 to TRBJ1-4; no clear D gene. This CDR3 comprises 16 residues. V lost 2 bases, J lost 3 bases, and 13 bases lay in between. Germline V CDR1 and CDR2: SEHNR, FQNEAQ (reference sequence). The DNA for the CDR3 is TGTGCCAGCAGCTTATTTGTGAGAATTCCTAATGAAAAACTGTTTTTT. It specifies CASSLFVRIPNEKLFF.

This chain joins TRBV27 and TRBJ1-5; D gene uncertain. Per germline, CDR1 MNHEY and CDR2 SMNVEV (reference sequence). The CDR3 totals 15 residues. Trimming pared 2 bases from V and 1 base from J, leaving 9 bases between. CDR3 sequence: CASSLRSLSNQPQHF. CDR3 sequence (DNA): TGTGCCAGCAGTTTAAGAAGCTTGAGCAATCAGCCCCAGCATTTT.

V gene TRBV28 combines with J gene TRBJ2-7; 9 bases map to TRBD2. V trimming: 2 bases; J trimming: 2 bases; junction bases outside the gene matches: 7. CDR1 MDHEN and CDR2 SYDVKM come from the germline V gene. CDR3 length: 16 amino acids. The DNA of the CDR3 is TGTGCCAGCAGTTTACGCGGAAGACTAGCGGCCTACGAGCAGTACTTC. Encoded protein: CASSLRGRLAAYEQYF.